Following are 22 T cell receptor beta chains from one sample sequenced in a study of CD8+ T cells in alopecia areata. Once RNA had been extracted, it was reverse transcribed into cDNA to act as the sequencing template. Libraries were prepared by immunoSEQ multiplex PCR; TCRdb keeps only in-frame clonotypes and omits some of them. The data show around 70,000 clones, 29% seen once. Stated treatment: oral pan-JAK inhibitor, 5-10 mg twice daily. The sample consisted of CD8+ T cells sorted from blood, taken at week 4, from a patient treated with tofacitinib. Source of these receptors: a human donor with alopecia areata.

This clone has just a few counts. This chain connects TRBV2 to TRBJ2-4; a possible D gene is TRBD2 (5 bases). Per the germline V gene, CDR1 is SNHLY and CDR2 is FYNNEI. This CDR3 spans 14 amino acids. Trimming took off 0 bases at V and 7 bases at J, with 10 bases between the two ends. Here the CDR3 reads CASSEARAENIQYF. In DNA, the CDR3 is TGTGCCAGCAGTGAAGCGCGGGCAGAGAACATTCAGTACTTC. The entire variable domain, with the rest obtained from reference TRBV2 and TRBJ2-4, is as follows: EPEVTQTPSHQVTQMGQEVILRCVPISNHLYFYWYRQILGQKVEFLVSFYNNEISEKSEIFDDQFSVERPDGSNFTLKIRSTKLEDSAMYFCASSEARAENIQYFGAGTRLSVL.

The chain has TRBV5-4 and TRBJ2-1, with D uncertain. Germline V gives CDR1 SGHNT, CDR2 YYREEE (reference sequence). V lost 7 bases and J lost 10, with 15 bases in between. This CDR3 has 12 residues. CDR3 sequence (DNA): TGTGCCAGCGATCCTTCGGGTTGCGAGCAGTTCTTC. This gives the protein CASDPSGCEQFF.

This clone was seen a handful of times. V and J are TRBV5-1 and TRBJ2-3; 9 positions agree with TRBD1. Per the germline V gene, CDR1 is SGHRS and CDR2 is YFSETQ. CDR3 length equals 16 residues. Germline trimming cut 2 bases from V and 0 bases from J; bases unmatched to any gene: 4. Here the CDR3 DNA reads TGCGCCAGCAGCTTTGGACAGGGGTCGAGCACAGATACGCAGTATTTT. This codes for CASSFGQGSSTDTQYF.

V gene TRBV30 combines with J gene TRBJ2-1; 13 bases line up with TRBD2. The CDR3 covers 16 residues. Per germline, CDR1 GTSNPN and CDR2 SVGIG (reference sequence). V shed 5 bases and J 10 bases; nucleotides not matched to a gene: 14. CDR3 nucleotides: TGTGCCTGGGAACCGGGAACTAGCGGGAGGGCCCGGGAGCAGTTCTTC. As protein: CAWEPGTSGRAREQFF.

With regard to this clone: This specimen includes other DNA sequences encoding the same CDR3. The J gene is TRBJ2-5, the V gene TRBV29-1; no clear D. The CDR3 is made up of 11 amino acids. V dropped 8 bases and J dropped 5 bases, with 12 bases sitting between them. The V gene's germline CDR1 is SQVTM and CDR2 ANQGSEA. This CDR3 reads CSYRVGETQYF. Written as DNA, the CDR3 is TGCAGCTATCGGGTGGGGGAGACCCAGTACTTC. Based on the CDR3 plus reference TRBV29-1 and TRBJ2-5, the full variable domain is SAVISQKPSRDICQRGTSLTIQCQVDSQVTMMFWYRQQPGQSLTLIATANQGSEATYESGFVIDKFPISRPNLTFSTLTVSNMSPEDSSIYLCSYRVGETQYFGPGTRLLVL.

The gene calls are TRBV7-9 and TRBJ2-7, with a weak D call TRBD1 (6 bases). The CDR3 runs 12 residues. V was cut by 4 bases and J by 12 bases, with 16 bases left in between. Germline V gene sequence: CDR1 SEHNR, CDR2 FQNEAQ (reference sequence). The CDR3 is CASSSGQLRLYF. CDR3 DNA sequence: TGTGCCAGCAGCTCGGGACAATTAAGGCTGTACTTC.

CDR3 protein: CSVYGWTGEGSYEQYF. DNA for the CDR3: TGCAGCGTTTACGGGTGGACAGGAGAGGGCTCCTACGAGCAGTACTTC. The chain uses TRBV29-1 and TRBJ2-7; 7 nucleotides align to TRBD1. After removal of 5 bases from V and 0 bases from J, the junction contained 13 bases not matched to a gene. Looked up from germline, CDR1 is SQVTM and CDR2 is ANQGSEA. The CDR3 loop spans 16 amino acids.

CDR3 loop: CASSQSLMNTEAFF. As DNA, the CDR3 is TGTGCCAGCAGCCAGAGCTTAATGAACACTGAAGCTTTCTTT. This chain links TRBV5-4 with TRBJ1-1, with D uncertain. V was trimmed by 4 bases and J by 0 bases, leaving 10 bases between them. This CDR3 has 14 residues. Germline values: CDR1 SGHNT, CDR2 YYREEE (reference sequence).

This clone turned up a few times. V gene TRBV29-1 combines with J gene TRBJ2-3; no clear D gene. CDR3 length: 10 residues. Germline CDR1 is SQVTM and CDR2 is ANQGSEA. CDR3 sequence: CTCGGDTQYF. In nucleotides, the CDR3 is TGCACCTGTGGTGGAGATACGCAGTATTTT.

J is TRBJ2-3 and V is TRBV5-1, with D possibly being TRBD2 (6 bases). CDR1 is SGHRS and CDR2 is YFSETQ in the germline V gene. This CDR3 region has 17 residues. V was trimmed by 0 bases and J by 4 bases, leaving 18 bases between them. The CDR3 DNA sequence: TGCGCCAGCAGCTTGGCCCTGGGCGGGACTGGGGCAGATACGCAGTATTTT. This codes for CASSLALGGTGADTQYF.

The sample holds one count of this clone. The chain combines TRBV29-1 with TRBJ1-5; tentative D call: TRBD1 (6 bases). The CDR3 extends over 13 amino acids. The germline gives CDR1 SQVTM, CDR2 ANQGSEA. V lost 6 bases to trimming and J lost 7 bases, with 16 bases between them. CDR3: CSVSEGQGQPQHF. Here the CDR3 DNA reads TGCAGCGTCTCGGAGGGGCAGGGGCAGCCCCAGCATTTT.

This chain's CDR3 is CASRQRGSGYGYTF. The CDR3 nucleotides read TGTGCCAGCCGACAGAGGGGTTCGGGCTATGGCTACACCTTC. The chain links TRBV27 to TRBJ1-2; weak D call: TRBD1 (5 bases). The CDR3 has 14 amino acids. The germline V gene encodes CDR1 MNHEY and CDR2 SMNVEV (reference sequence). The V end was cut by 8 bases, the J end by 4 bases, with 17 bases between.

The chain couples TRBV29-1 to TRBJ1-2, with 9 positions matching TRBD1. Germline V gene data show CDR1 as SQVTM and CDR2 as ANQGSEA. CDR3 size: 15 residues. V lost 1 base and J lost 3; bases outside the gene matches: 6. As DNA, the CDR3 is TGCAGCGTTGAAGGCCCCGGGACAGGGTACTATGGCTACACCTTC. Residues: CSVEGPGTGYYGYTF.

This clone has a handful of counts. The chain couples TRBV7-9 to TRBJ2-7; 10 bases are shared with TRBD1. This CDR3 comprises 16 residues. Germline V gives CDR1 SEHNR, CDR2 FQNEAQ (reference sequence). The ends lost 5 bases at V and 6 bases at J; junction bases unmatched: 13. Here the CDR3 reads CASSHPRDRGAVEQYF. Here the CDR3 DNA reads TGTGCCAGCAGCCACCCGAGGGACAGGGGAGCGGTCGAGCAGTACTTC.

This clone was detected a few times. The CDR3 nucleotides are TGTGCCAGCGGCCAGAACACTGAAGCTTTCTTT. Translated, it gives CASGQNTEAFF. The rearrangement joins TRBV27 to TRBJ1-1; D remains unclear. Trimming pared 8 bases from V and 1 base from J, leaving 5 bases between. This CDR3 is built from 11 residues. Germline CDR1 MNHEY, CDR2 SMNVEV (reference sequence).

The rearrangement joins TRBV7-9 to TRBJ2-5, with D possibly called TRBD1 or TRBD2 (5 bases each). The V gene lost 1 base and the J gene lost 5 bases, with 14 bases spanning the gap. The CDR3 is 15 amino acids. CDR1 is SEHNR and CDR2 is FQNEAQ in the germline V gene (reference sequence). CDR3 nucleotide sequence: TGTGCCAGCAGCTTAGTGGAGACTAACAGGGAGACCCAGTACTTC. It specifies CASSLVETNRETQYF.

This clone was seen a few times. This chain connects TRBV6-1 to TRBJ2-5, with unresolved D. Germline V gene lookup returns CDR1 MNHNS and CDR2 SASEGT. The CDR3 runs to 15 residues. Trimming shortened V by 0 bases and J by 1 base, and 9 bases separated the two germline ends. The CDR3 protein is CASSEATYLQETQYF. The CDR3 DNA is TGTGCCAGCAGTGAAGCTACGTATCTCCAAGAGACCCAGTACTTC.

CDR3 coding DNA: TGTGCCAGCAGCCCTTCCTACGAGCAGTACTTC. Its protein product is CASSPSYEQYF. The chain uses TRBV11-2 and TRBJ2-7; D gene unclear. The germline V gene encodes CDR1 SGHAT and CDR2 FQNNGV. Trimming took off 5 bases at V and 1 base at J, with 3 bases between the two ends. CDR3 length: 11 residues.

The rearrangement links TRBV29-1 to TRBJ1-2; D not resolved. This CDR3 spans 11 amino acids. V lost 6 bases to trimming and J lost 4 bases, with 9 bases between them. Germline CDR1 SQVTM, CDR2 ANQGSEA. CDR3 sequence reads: CSVPGPYGYTF. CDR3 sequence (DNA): TGCAGCGTCCCCGGGCCCTATGGCTACACCTTC.

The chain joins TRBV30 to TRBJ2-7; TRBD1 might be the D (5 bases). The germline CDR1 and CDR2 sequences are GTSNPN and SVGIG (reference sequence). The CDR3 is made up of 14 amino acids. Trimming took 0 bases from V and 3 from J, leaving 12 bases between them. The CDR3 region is CAWSVGQGYYEQYF. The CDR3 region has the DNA TGTGCCTGGAGTGTAGGCCAGGGCTACTACGAGCAGTACTTC.

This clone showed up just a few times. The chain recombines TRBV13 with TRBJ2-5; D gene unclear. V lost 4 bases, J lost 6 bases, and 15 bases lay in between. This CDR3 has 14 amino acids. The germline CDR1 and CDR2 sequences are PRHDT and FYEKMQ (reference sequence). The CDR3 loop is CASSSVGEPKTQYF. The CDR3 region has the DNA TGTGCCAGCAGCTCGGTAGGAGAGCCTAAGACCCAGTACTTC.

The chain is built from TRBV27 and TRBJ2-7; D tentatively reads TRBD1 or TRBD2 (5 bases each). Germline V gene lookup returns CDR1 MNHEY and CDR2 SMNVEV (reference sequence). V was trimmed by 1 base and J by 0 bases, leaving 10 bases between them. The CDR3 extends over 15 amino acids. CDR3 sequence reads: CASSLWGGGSYEQYF. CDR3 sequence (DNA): TGTGCCAGCAGTTTATGGGGCGGAGGCTCCTACGAGCAGTACTTC.